The 13 T cell receptor beta chains listed next were all sequenced from one sample in a study of blood T cells in healthy people across ages. A J-beta primer mix and a sample-barcoded 5' primer were used in a second PCR of roughly 7 to 12 cycles. TCRdb passed the 5' RACE reads through MiXCR, listing each CDR3 protein once. The sample includes hundreds of thousands of distinct CDR3 sequences, more than 25% of them seen just once. The sequenced sample was blood. The receptors stem from a woman of 80 years or more in good health.

As to this clonotype: This may arise from a read error, as a much more abundant clone is one base away. The chain has TRBV14 and TRBJ2-1, with a tentative D call TRBD2 (6 bases). Trimming left V 2 bases short and J 8 bases short, with 13 bases between. This CDR3 contains 14 residues. The V gene's germline CDR1 is SGHDN and CDR2 FVKESK. CDR3 in amino acids: CASSQIGGPYEQFF. The DNA of the CDR3 is TGTGCCAGCAGCCAAATCGGAGGGCCCTATGAGCAGTTCTTC.

To note about this clonotype: A junction end diverges from the germline sequence, so it may reflect a read error. V usage is TRBV11-3 and J usage is TRBJ2-1, with 15 nucleotides matching TRBD2. CDR1 and CDR2 (germline): SGHNT, YENEEA. The CDR3 extends over 15 amino acids. In DNA, the CDR3 is TGTGCCAGCAGCTTGGGACTAGCGGGGGGCAATGGGCAGTTCTTC. Translated: CASSLGLAGGNGQFF. Using reference TRBV11-3 and TRBJ2-1 for the parts outside the CDR3, the full variable domain is EAGVVQSPRYKIIEKKQPVAFWCNPISGHNTLYWYLQNLGQGPELLIRYENEEAVDDSQLPKDRFSAERLKGVDSTLKIQPAELGDSAVYLCASSLGLAGGNGQFFGPGTRLTVL.

This clonotype turned up a few times. The chain employs TRBV18 and TRBJ1-2; D is uncertain. Trimming took off 1 base at V and 4 bases at J, with 13 bases between the two ends. CDR1 KGHSH and CDR2 LQKENI come from the germline V gene. CDR3 length equals 15 residues. The CDR3 region is CASSPQSVGAYGYTF. CDR3 coding DNA: TGTGCCAGCTCACCACAATCAGTGGGAGCCTATGGCTACACCTTC. Combining the CDR3 with reference TRBV18 and TRBJ1-2 gives the whole variable domain NAGVMQNPRHLVRRRGQEARLRCSPMKGHSHVYWYRQLPEEGLKFMVYLQKENIIDESGMPKERFSAEFPKEGPSILRIQQVVRGDSAAYFCASSPQSVGAYGYTFGSGTRLTVV.

The chain recombines TRBV7-2 with TRBJ2-2; 7 nucleotides align to TRBD1. This CDR3 spans 16 amino acids. The V and J ends lost 5 bases and 6 bases, in that order; junction bases with no gene match: 12. Germline V gene data show CDR1 as SGHTA and CDR2 as FQGNSA. The CDR3 is CASSLRTGLSPGELFF. The CDR3 DNA is TGTGCCAGCAGCCTACGGACAGGACTCTCGCCCGGGGAGCTGTTTTTT.

The chain recombines TRBV2 with TRBJ1-6; TRBD1 agrees at 11 bases. CDR3 length: 17 amino acids. J was trimmed by 9 bases and V by 6 bases; bases with no gene match: 13. CDR1 and CDR2 from the germline V gene are SNHLY and FYNNEI. CDR3 nucleotides: TGTGCCAGCAGCAACGAAGCGGTGGGGACAGGGGGTTCACCCCTCCACTTT. It yields the protein CASSNEAVGTGGSPLHF.

This clonotype was counted many times. This chain connects TRBV12-3 or TRBV12-4 to TRBJ1-1; D is ambiguous. The CDR3 extends over 13 amino acids. Trimming took off 10 bases at V and 2 bases at J, with 14 bases between the two ends. In nucleotides, the CDR3 is TGTGCCACCGCCCTCAGGAGTAACACTGAAGCTTTCTTT. Protein sequence: CATALRSNTEAFF.

This sequence joins TRBV4-1 and TRBJ2-5, with D possibly TRBD1 on 6 matching bases. The V end was cut by 0 bases, the J end by 5 bases, with 16 bases between. CDR1 and CDR2 from the germline V gene are MGHRA and YSYEKL. The CDR3 is made up of 16 amino acids. In nucleotides, the CDR3 is TGCGCCAGCAGCCAAGAATACAGGGCGGGCGAGGAGACCCAGTACTTC. It specifies CASSQEYRAGEETQYF.

This clonotype was observed a handful of times. This may stem from a read error, because a much larger clone lies one nucleotide away. V usage is TRBV11-3 and J usage is TRBJ2-7, with TRBD1 as a possible D gene (6 bases). The CDR3 consists of 18 residues. Germline CDR1 SGHNT, CDR2 YENEEA. Trimming shortened V by 1 base and J by 7 bases, and 26 bases separated the two germline ends. CDR3 nucleotide sequence: TGTGCCAGCAGCTTAGCGGGGCGCCAGGGGAACGTCGTCAATGAGCAGTACTTC. Translated: CASSLAGRQGNVVNEQYF.

This clonotype was picked up many times. The chain uses TRBV28 and TRBJ1-2, with TRBD1 as a possible D gene (5 bases). Germline assignment: CDR1 MDHEN and CDR2 SYDVKM. V gave up 3 bases and J gave up 4 bases, with 12 bases separating them. The CDR3 has 14 amino acids. The CDR3 bases are TGTGCCAGCAGTTTGAGGGGCCCACCCTATGGCTACACCTTC. Encoded protein: CASSLRGPPYGYTF.

The V and J genes are TRBV7-2 and TRBJ1-1; 7 positions match TRBD1. J lost 5 bases, V lost 4 bases, and 4 bases had no gene match. Germline lookup yields CDR1 SGHTA and CDR2 FQGNSA. This CDR3 comprises 13 residues. The CDR3 region has the DNA TGTGCCAGCAGCTCGACAGGGTGGACTGAAGCTTTCTTT. Translation: CASSSTGWTEAFF.

With regard to this clonotype: One base away lies a much larger clone, so this may be a sequencing read error. CDR3 bases: TGCGCCAGCAGGGGGGACGGCCAAGAGACCCAGTACTTC. The encoded protein is CASRGDGQETQYF. The chain couples TRBV10-1 to TRBJ2-5, with D perhaps matching TRBD1 or TRBD2 (5 bases each). Germline values: CDR1 WNHNN, CDR2 SYGVQD (reference sequence). V was shortened by 6 bases and J by 1 base, with 9 bases between the two germline ends. The CDR3 has 13 residues.

CDR3 sequence reads: CASSYRTRQSYIDTQYF. In DNA form, the CDR3 reads TGTGCCAGCAGTTACCGAACGAGACAGAGTTATATAGATACGCAGTATTTT. The V gene is TRBV6-5, the J gene TRBJ2-3, with a weak D call TRBD1 (5 bases). V lost 2 bases, J lost 5 bases, and 20 bases lay in between. CDR3 length: 17 amino acids. Germline values: CDR1 MNHEY, CDR2 SVGAGI.

This clonotype was detected ten times or more. This chain joins TRBV24-1 and TRBJ2-1; D gene ambiguous. Trimming shortened V by 5 bases and J by 9 bases, and 19 bases separated the two germline ends. Per the germline V gene, CDR1 is KGHDR and CDR2 is SFDVKD. This CDR3 spans 15 amino acids. CDR3 protein: CATSASRGRWIEQFF. CDR3 nucleotides: TGTGCCACCAGTGCCTCCCGAGGAAGATGGATTGAGCAGTTCTTC.